A single sample gave rise to the 20 T cell receptor beta chains below, sequenced in a study of shared clonotypes between healthy human individuals. Using immunoSEQ multiplex PCR, the repertoire was profiled, and TCRdb retains in-frame clones only, with some absent. The repertoire holds roughly 1 million clones, with approximately 72% as singletons. The sequenced sample consisted of memory CD4+ T cells sorted from blood. Subset specified: CD45RA-negative fraction. These TCRs come from a man younger than 35 in good health.

This clone was seen at least ten times. V usage is TRBV7-2 and J usage is TRBJ2-7; the match to TRBD2 covers 7 bases. J gave up 5 bases and V 5 bases, and 21 bases lay outside the gene matches. Looked up from germline, CDR1 is SGHTA and CDR2 is FQGNSA. This CDR3 region has 18 residues. CDR3 sequence reads: CASSLKGGTSTGRHEQYF. CDR3 coding DNA: TGTGCCAGCAGCCTGAAGGGCGGGACCTCGACCGGGAGGCACGAGCAGTACTTC.

About this clone itself: Other nucleotide sequences in the sample specify the same CDR3. DNA for the CDR3: TGTGCCAGCAGCGTAGGAGGGAGCAATCAGCCCCAGCATTTT. Translation gives CASSVGGSNQPQHF. The chain recombines TRBV9 with TRBJ1-5, with unresolved D. CDR1 SGDLS and CDR2 YYNGEE come from the germline V gene. CDR3 size: 14 residues. Trimming removed 0 bases at V and 1 base at J, with 5 bases between.

There are a few counts of this clone. V is TRBV28 and J is TRBJ2-7; TRBD1 is a possible D gene (6 bases). This CDR3 has 19 amino acids. Trimming removed 6 bases at V and 0 bases at J, with 27 bases between. Looked up from germline, CDR1 is MDHEN and CDR2 is SYDVKM. The CDR3, as DNA: TGTGCCAGCAGCCTAGGGGCTCGTCTTTGGGGGCAGAGCTCCTACGAGCAGTACTTC. As protein: CASSLGARLWGQSSYEQYF.

The chain carries TRBV6-6 and TRBJ1-6; possible D gene TRBD1, 5 bases. Germline V gene sequence: CDR1 MNHNY, CDR2 SVGAGI (reference sequence). This CDR3 contains 13 residues. V lost 6 bases, J lost 10 bases, and 13 bases lay in between. Written as DNA, the CDR3 is TGTGCCAGCAGGAGGACATGGGAATCACCCCTCCACTTT. Protein product: CASRRTWESPLHF.

Remarks on this clone: Possible read error: a much larger clone is one base away. This sequence joins TRBV5-1 and TRBJ1-2; D remains ambiguous. The CDR3 runs to 13 residues. CDR1 and CDR2 from the germline V gene are SGHRS and YFSETQ. V was shortened by 6 bases and J by 4 bases, with 13 bases between the two germline ends. The CDR3 region has the DNA TGCGCCAGCAACTTAACAGCCGGCTATGGCTACACCTTC. This gives the protein CASNLTAGYGYTF.

For this clone: At one end the junction does not follow the germline gene, possibly because of a read error. V usage is TRBV7-7 and J usage is TRBJ2-7; D remains unclear. The CDR3 has 14 amino acids. Germline CDR1 SSHAT, CDR2 FNYEAQ (reference sequence). CDR3 in amino acids: CASSPAALPHEQYF. The CDR3 nucleotides are TGTGCTAGCAGCCCTGCTGCGTTGCCCCACGAGCAGTACTTC.

This chain joins TRBV5-1 and TRBJ2-7; TRBD2 aligns across 10 bases. Unmatched junction bases numbered 8, after V lost 2 bases and J lost 6 bases. The germline gives CDR1 SGHRS, CDR2 YFSETQ. The CDR3 is 15 amino acids. The CDR3 coding sequence is TGCGCCAGCAGCTTTGTGAGCGGGGGGGCCCCCGAGCAGTACTTC. This translates into CASSFVSGGAPEQYF. Full variable domain (outside the CDR3, taken from reference TRBV5-1 and TRBJ2-7): KAGVTQTPRYLIKTRGQQVTLSCSPISGHRSVSWYQQTPGQGLQFLFEYFSETQRNKGNFPGRFSGRQFSNSRSEMNVSTLELGDSALYLCASSFVSGGAPEQYFGPGTRLTVT.

The V gene is TRBV4-1, the J gene TRBJ1-5; D is unresolved. Looked up from germline, CDR1 is MGHRA and CDR2 is YSYEKL. The CDR3 runs 16 residues. Trimming left V 0 bases short and J 9 bases short, with 18 bases between. CDR3 protein: CASSQDPGLPRRPQHF. CDR3 coding DNA: TGCGCCAGCAGCCAAGATCCCGGACTGCCTAGGAGGCCCCAGCATTTT.

The chain links TRBV6-6 to TRBJ1-2; 9 bases align to TRBD1. Germline-derived CDR1 and CDR2 are MNHNY and SVGAGI (reference sequence). V dropped 6 bases and J dropped 7; count of bases not matched to a gene: 12. The CDR3 consists of 15 residues. The CDR3 region is CASSKARDREPGYTF. DNA of the CDR3: TGTGCCAGCAGCAAGGCTCGGGACAGGGAGCCTGGCTACACCTTC.

The chain has TRBV11-2 and TRBJ2-7, with TRBD2 identical over 8 bases. Germline V lookup: CDR1 SGHAT, CDR2 FQNNGV. This CDR3 contains 16 residues. After removal of 1 base from V and 5 bases from J, the junction contained 10 bases not matched to a gene. The CDR3 protein is CASSLVAGGTFHEQYF. For the CDR3, the DNA is TGTGCCAGCAGCTTAGTCGCGGGAGGAACCTTCCACGAGCAGTACTTC. Combining the CDR3 with reference TRBV11-2 and TRBJ2-7 gives the whole variable domain EAGVAQSPRYKIIEKRQSVAFWCNPISGHATLYWYQQILGQGPKLLIQFQNNGVVDDSQLPKDRFSAERLKGVDSTLKIQPAKLEDSAVYLCASSLVAGGTFHEQYFGPGTRLTVT.

V and J are TRBV5-1 and TRBJ1-2, with 10 bases fitting TRBD1. This CDR3 has 15 residues. V shed 5 bases and J 1 base; nucleotides not matched to a gene: 5. Germline V CDR1 and CDR2: SGHRS, YFSETQ. The CDR3 is CASRTGQGYNYGYTF. CDR3 in DNA: TGCGCCAGCAGAACGGGACAGGGGTATAACTATGGCTACACCTTC.

The genes are TRBV6-5 and TRBJ1-2, with D possibly being TRBD1 (5 bases). The length of the CDR3 is 14 residues. V lost 5 bases to trimming and J lost 8 bases, with 18 bases between them. Per germline, CDR1 MNHEY and CDR2 SVGAGI. CDR3: CASSGWRDRWGYTF. The DNA for the CDR3 is TGTGCCAGCAGTGGGTGGAGGGACCGGTGGGGCTACACCTTC.

The table lists this clone with a count of one. The genes are TRBV2 and TRBJ1-1, with 9 nucleotides matching TRBD1. Trimming at V came to 6 bases and at J to 6 bases, leaving 5 bases not matched to a gene. This CDR3 contains 13 residues. Germline V gene sequence: CDR1 SNHLY, CDR2 FYNNEI. The CDR3 loop reads CASSPWDRAEAFF. The CDR3, as DNA: TGTGCCAGCAGCCCTTGGGACAGGGCTGAAGCTTTCTTT.

This clone was found a few times. The chain has TRBV11-2 and TRBJ1-1, with D uncertain. V was shortened by 6 bases and J by 0 bases, with 14 bases between the two germline ends. The CDR3 contains 15 residues. Germline values: CDR1 SGHAT, CDR2 FQNNGV. The CDR3 DNA reads TGTGCCAGCAGATCGGGCGCAAAGGTGAACACTGAAGCTTTCTTT. It is translated as CASRSGAKVNTEAFF.

The chain employs TRBV19 and TRBJ1-3; D remains ambiguous. V was clipped by 7 bases and J by 0 bases, with 10 bases between them. From germline, CDR1 is LNHDA and CDR2 SQIVND (reference sequence). The CDR3 contains 14 residues. The CDR3 loop reads CASITSNSGNTIYF. DNA for the CDR3: TGTGCCAGTATCACAAGCAACTCTGGAAACACCATATATTTT.

This chain connects TRBV6-6 to TRBJ2-7; TRBD1 matches at 9 bases. The CDR3 spans 15 residues. The germline CDR1 and CDR2 sequences are MNHNY and SVGAGI (reference sequence). V was clipped by 5 bases and J by 3 bases; unmatched bases: 8. CDR3 protein: CASSRSGTGNYEQYF. The CDR3 coding sequence is TGTGCCAGCAGTCGTTCCGGGACAGGGAACTACGAGCAGTACTTC.

The DNA of the CDR3 is TGTGCCAGCAGCTTGGGGAGGGAGACAGATACGCAGTATTTT. Its protein product is CASSLGRETDTQYF. The genes are TRBV5-4 and TRBJ2-3, with a possible D match to TRBD2 (6 bases). This CDR3 is built from 14 residues. Between the trimmed V and J ends, which lost 0 bases and 3 bases, there was a span of 8 bases. Germline CDR1 reads SGHNT; CDR2 reads YYREEE (reference sequence).

The chain recombines TRBV10-1 with TRBJ1-1; 7 bases are shared with TRBD1. V gave up 0 bases and J gave up 5 bases; unmatched junction bases: 3. This CDR3 comprises 14 residues. CDR1 and CDR2 from the germline V gene are WNHNN and SYGVQD (reference sequence). In DNA form, the CDR3 reads TGCGCCAGCAGTGAGTCTACAGGGGATACTGAAGCTTTCTTT. Protein product: CASSESTGDTEAFF.

This chain connects TRBV18 to TRBJ2-2, with 7 nucleotides matching TRBD1. The germline CDR1 and CDR2 sequences are KGHSH and LQKENI. CDR3 length equals 14 residues. After removal of 3 bases from V and 5 bases from J, the junction contained 3 bases not matched to a gene. The CDR3 here is CASSPGQQTGELFF. CDR3 nucleotides: TGTGCCAGCTCACCGGGACAGCAAACCGGGGAGCTGTTTTTT.

This clone was seen just once. This sample also contains other DNA sequences that code for the same CDR3. The chain joins TRBV6-5 to TRBJ2-7; D not certain. The CDR3 is made up of 14 amino acids. Trimming took 2 bases from V and 2 from J, leaving 10 bases between them. The germline V gene has CDR1 MNHEY and CDR2 SVGAGI. CDR3 sequence reads: CASSYRQGAYEQYF. The CDR3 coding sequence is TGTGCCAGCAGTTACCGCCAAGGCGCCTACGAGCAGTACTTC.